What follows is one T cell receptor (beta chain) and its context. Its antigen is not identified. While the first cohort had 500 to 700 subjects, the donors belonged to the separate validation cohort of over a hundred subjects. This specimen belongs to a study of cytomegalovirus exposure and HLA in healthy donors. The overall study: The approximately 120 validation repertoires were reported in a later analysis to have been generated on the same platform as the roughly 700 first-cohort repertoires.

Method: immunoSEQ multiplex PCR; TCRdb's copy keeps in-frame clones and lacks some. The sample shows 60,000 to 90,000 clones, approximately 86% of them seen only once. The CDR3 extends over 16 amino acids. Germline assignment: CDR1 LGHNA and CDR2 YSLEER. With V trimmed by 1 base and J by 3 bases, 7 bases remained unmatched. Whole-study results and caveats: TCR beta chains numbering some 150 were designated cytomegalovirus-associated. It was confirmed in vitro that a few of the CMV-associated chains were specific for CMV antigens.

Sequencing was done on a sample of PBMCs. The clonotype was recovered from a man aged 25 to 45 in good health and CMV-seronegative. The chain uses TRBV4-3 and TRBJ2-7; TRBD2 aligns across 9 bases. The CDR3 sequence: CASSQVIRREGYEQYV. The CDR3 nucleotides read TGCGCCAGCAGCCAAGTTATACGGCGGGAGGGCTACGAGCAGTACGTC.